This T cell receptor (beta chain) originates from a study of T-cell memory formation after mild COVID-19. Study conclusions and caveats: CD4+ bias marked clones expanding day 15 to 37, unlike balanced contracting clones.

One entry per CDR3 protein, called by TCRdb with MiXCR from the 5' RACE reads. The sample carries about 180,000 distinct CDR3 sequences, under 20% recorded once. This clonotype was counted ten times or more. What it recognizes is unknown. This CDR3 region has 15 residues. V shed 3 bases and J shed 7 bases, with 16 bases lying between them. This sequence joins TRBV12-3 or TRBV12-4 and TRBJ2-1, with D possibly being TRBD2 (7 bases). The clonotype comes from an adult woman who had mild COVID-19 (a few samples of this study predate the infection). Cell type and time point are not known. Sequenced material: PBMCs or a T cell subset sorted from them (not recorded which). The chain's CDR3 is CASSLAPGGPNEQFF. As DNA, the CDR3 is TGTGCCAGCAGTTTGGCCCCGGGGGGCCCGAATGAGCAGTTCTTC.